Listed here are 9 T cell receptor beta chains from one sample, sequenced in a study of T-cell reconstitution after alpha-beta-depleted transplantation in children (dated by TCRdb to between 2015 and 2016). The library relied on PCR. TCRdb names Illumina HiSeq 2500 as the instrument used. TCR library preparation used molecular barcoding, with unique molecular identifiers applied to normalize quantification of the TCRbeta repertoire. TCRdb itself trimmed the public reads at Q25 with fastp, ran MiXCR and retained productive beta chains. Rows merge per CDR3 protein into single entries with the most common DNA and genes. Within this sample are some 250,000 distinct CDR3 sequences, with around 13% of them counted one time only. The ten largest account for 2% to 3% of the sample. The input for sequencing was PBMCs from the stem cell graft donor, taken from the stem cell graft. The receptors shown here come from a human donor who donated a stem cell graft to a child with acute lymphoblastic leukemia.

In this sample, this clonotype turned up many times. The chain has TRBV10-3 and TRBJ2-3; TRBD2 matches at 9 bases. V lost 0 bases and J lost 0; bases outside the gene matches: 7. The CDR3 is 18 residues long. The germline CDR1 and CDR2 sequences are ENHRY and SYGVKD. CDR3 in DNA: TGTGCCATCAGTGAGTCGCGAAGCGGGGGGACTAGCACAGATACGCAGTATTTT. Encoded protein: CAISESRSGGTSTDTQYF.

This clonotype was seen repeatedly, ten times or more. The chain has TRBV20-1 and TRBJ1-2; 8 bases agree with TRBD1. CDR3 length: 15 residues. CDR1 DFQATT and CDR2 SNEGSKA come from the germline V gene (reference sequence). The V and J ends lost 5 bases and 2 bases, in that order; junction bases with no gene match: 10. Here the CDR3 reads CSAGRTGWNNYGYTF. DNA for the CDR3: TGCAGTGCTGGGCGGACAGGGTGGAACAACTATGGCTACACCTTC.

Many counts were recorded for this clonotype. This chain joins TRBV28 and TRBJ2-2; 12 bases align to TRBD1. CDR1 and CDR2 (germline): MDHEN, SYDVKM. J lost 3 bases, V lost 2 bases, and 1 base had no gene match. The CDR3 spans 16 residues. In nucleotides, the CDR3 is TGTGCCAGCAGTTTAGGGACAGGGGGCTACACCGGGGAGCTGTTTTTT. Encoded protein: CASSLGTGGYTGELFF.

The table lists this clonotype with a few counts. This chain links TRBV30 with TRBJ2-2; D unresolved. This CDR3 contains 13 residues. The V end lost 6 bases, the J end lost 5 bases, and 13 bases lay between the germline ends. The germline CDR1 and CDR2 sequences are GTSNPN and SVGIG (reference sequence). CDR3 DNA: TGTGCCTGCCAAGGGCCTGGAACCGGGGAGCTGTTTTTT. Translation: CACQGPGTGELFF.

This clonotype was counted at least ten times. The V gene is TRBV5-5, the J gene TRBJ2-2; D is unresolved. The CDR3 length is 13 residues. Germline values: CDR1 SGHKS, CDR2 YYEKEE (reference sequence). V was cut by 0 bases and J by 3 bases, with 3 bases left in between. Written as DNA, the CDR3 is TGTGCCAGCAGCTTGGATGACACCGGGGAGCTGTTTTTT. It is translated as CASSLDDTGELFF.

This clonotype was seen repeatedly, ten times or more. As DNA, the CDR3 is TGCAGCGGACAGACTAGCGGGGGATACAATGAGCAGTTCTTC. It specifies CSGQTSGGYNEQFF. This rearrangement joins TRBV29-1 to TRBJ2-1, with 12 bases lining up with TRBD2. The germline V gene encodes CDR1 SQVTM and CDR2 ANQGSEA. V lost 7 bases and J lost 4; bases outside the gene matches: 5. This CDR3 is 14 amino acids long.

This clonotype was picked up many times. The chain joins TRBV20-1 to TRBJ2-3, with D possibly matching TRBD1 (6 bases). V lost 4 bases to trimming and J lost 2 bases, with 13 bases between them. This CDR3 contains 14 residues. Germline V gene lookup returns CDR1 DFQATT and CDR2 SNEGSKA (reference sequence). The DNA of the CDR3 is TGCAGTGCTACCCGGACAGACTTCACAGATACGCAGTATTTT. Translating gives CSATRTDFTDTQYF.

Points on this clonotype: A much larger clone differs by one base, so this may be a read error. This chain uses TRBV5-1 with TRBJ2-5, with D unclear. This CDR3 has 16 residues. The V gene lost 3 bases and the J gene lost 0 bases, with 15 bases spanning the gap. Germline assignment: CDR1 SGHRS and CDR2 YFSETQ. The CDR3: CASSYKAVGYQETQYF. The CDR3 nucleotides read TGCGCCAGCAGCTACAAGGCGGTAGGCTACCAAGAGACCCAGTACTTC.

This clonotype was detected many times. The V and J genes are TRBV29-1 and TRBJ2-7; D not certain. Per the germline V gene, CDR1 is SQVTM and CDR2 is ANQGSEA. The CDR3 length is 11 residues. V lost 7 bases to trimming and J lost 3 bases, with 10 bases between them. Written as DNA, the CDR3 is TGCAGCGCTCGGACGGGCTACGAGCAGTACTTC. Translation gives CSARTGYEQYF.